This TCR beta chain was profiled in a study of blood T cells in healthy people across ages. Roughly 10 milliliters of peripheral blood were drawn from each donor. A second about 7 to 11 cycle PCR used barcoded and J-beta primers. TCRdb reprocessed the 5' RACE reads with MiXCR, giving one entry per CDR3 protein. This sample has just over 1 million distinct CDR3 sequences; more than 40% occur once, and the top ten carry around 18%. The germline gives CDR1 MDHEN, CDR2 SYDVKM. V lost 7 bases to trimming and J lost 3 bases, with 17 bases between them. The CDR3 is 15 amino acids. Sequenced sample: blood. The TCR originated in a woman between 55 and 75 years old in good health. This chain connects TRBV28 to TRBJ2-3; perhaps TRBD1 as D (6 bases). In DNA, the CDR3 is TGTGCCAGCAAGGACAGTAGGATGAGGACAGATACGCAGTATTTT. Amino acids: CASKDSRMRTDTQYF.